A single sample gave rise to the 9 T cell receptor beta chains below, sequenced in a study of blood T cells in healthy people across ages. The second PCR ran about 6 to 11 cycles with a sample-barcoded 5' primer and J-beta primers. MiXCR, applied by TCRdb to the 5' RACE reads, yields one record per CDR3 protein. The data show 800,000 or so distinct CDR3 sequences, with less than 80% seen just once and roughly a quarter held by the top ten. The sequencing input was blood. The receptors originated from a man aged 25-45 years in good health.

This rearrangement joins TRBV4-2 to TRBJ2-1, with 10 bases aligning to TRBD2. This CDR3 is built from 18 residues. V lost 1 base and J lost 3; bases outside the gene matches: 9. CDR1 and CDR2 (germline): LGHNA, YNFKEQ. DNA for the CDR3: TGTGCCAGCAGCCAAGTCACCCTCCTAGCGGGGGACTACAATGAGCAGTTCTTC. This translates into CASSQVTLLAGDYNEQFF.

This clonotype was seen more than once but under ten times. Here the CDR3 reads CASNRGGLYEQYF. CDR3 nucleotide sequence: TGTGCCAGCAACCGCGGGGGGCTCTACGAGCAGTACTTC. This chain uses TRBV6-2 or TRBV6-3 with TRBJ2-7, with 8 bases matching TRBD2. Germline lookup yields CDR1 MNHEY and CDR2 SVGEGT. The CDR3 totals 13 residues. J lost 3 bases, V lost 7 bases, and 5 bases had no gene match.

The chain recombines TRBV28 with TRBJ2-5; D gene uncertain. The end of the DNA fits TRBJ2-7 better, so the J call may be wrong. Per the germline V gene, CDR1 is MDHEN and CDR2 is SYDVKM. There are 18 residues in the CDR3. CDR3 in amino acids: CASSFGRLYGFEDGEQYF. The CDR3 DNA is TGTGCCAGCAGTTTCGGACGCTTATATGGGTTTGAGGATGGCGAGCAGTACTTC.

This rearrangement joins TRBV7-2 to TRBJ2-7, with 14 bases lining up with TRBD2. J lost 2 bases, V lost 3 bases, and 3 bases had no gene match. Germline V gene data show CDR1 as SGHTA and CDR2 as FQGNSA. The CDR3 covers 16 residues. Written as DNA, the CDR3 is TGTACCAGCAGCTTGGGACTAGCGGGGGTAACCTACGAGCAGTACTTC. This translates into CTSSLGLAGVTYEQYF.

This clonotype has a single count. CDR3 nucleotide sequence: TGCAGTGCGAAGGGACTAGCGGGGGGCTACTCCTACGAGCAGTACTTC. It is translated as CSAKGLAGGYSYEQYF. The chain recombines TRBV20-1 with TRBJ2-7, with 15 bases matching TRBD2. V gave up 6 bases and J gave up 0 bases; unmatched junction bases: 6. CDR1 is DFQATT and CDR2 is SNEGSKA in the germline V gene (reference sequence). This CDR3 comprises 16 residues.

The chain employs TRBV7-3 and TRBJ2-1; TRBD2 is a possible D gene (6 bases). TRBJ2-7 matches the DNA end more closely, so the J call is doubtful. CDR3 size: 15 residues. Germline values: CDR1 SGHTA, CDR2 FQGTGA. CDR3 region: CASSLRLEVRREQYF. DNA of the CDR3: TGTGCCAGCAGCTTACGACTAGAGGTTCGTCGCGAGCAGTACTTC.

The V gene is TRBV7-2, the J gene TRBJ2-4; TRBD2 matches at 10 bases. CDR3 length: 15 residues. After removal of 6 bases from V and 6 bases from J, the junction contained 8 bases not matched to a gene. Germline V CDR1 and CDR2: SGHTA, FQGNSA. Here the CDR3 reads CASRGTSGALNIQYF. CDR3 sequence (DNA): TGTGCCAGCAGGGGAACTAGCGGGGCCTTAAACATTCAGTACTTC. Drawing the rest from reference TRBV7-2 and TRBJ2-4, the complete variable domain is GAGVSQSPSNKVTEKGKDVELRCDPISGHTALYWYRQSLGQGLEFLIYFQGNSAPDKSGLPSDRFSAERTGGSVSTLTIQRTQQEDSAVYLCASRGTSGALNIQYFGAGTRLSVL.

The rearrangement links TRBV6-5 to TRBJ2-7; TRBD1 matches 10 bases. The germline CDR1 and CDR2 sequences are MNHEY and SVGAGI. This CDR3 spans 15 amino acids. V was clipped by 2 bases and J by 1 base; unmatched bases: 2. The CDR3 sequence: CASSYPGQGSYEQYF. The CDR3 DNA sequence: TGTGCCAGCAGTTACCCGGGACAGGGGTCCTACGAGCAGTACTTC.

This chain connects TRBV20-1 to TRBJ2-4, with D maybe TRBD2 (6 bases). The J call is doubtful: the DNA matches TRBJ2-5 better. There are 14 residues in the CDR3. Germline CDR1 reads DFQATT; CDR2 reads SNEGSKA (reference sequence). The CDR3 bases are TGCAGTGCTCAGGGACTCAGGAACCAAGAGACCCAGTACTTC. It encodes CSAQGLRNQETQYF.